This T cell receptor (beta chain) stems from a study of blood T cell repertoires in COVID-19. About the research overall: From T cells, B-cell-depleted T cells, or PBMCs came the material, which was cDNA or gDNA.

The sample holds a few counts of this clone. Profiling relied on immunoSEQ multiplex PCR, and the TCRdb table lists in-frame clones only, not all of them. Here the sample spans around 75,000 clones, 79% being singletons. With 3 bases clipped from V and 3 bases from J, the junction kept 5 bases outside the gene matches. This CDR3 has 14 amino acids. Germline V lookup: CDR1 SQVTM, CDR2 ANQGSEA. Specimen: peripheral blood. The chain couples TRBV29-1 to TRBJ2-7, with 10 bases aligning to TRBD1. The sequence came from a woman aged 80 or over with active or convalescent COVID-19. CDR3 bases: TGCAGCGTTGACCTTGGGGACAGGGGCTACGAGCAGTACTTC. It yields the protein CSVDLGDRGYEQYF.